This T cell receptor (beta chain) was captured in a study of blood T cell repertoires in COVID-19. Only in-frame clones appear in the TCRdb table, and some are missing; sequencing was by immunoSEQ multiplex PCR. Of 120,000 or so clones in the sample, around two thirds were seen once. This CDR3 has 13 amino acids. The J segment lost 7 bases and the V segment lost 5 bases, leaving 4 bases of the junction unmatched. The sequencing input was peripheral blood. The V and J genes are TRBV12-3 or TRBV12-4 and TRBJ2-5; 10 bases fit TRBD1. The origin of this receptor is a woman in her 70s with acute or convalescent COVID-19. The DNA of the CDR3 is TGTGCCAGCAGTCCAGGACAGGGGGTGACCCAGTACTTC. Protein product: CASSPGQGVTQYF.